The source of this TCR beta chain is a study of blood T cells in healthy people across ages. Study findings and constraints: The recorded TCR beta diversity per million T cells decreased in a roughly linear manner with age. There was a strong correlation between TCR beta diversity and naive T cell percentage.

The V and J ends lost 4 bases and 1 base, in that order; junction bases with no gene match: 11. CDR3 length equals 17 residues. CDR1 is SGHTA and CDR2 is FQGNSA in the germline V gene. Extractions gave at least 5.5 micrograms of total RNA per sample. With a J-beta primer mix and a sample-barcoded 5' primer, a second PCR ran about 6 to 11 cycles. Every sample returned 3 million or more CDR3-containing paired-end reads. TCRdb reanalysed the 5' RACE reads using MiXCR and keeps one entry per CDR3 protein. The sample consists of fewer than 700,000 distinct CDR3 sequences, about 45% of them appearing once. In the case of this clonotype: Its specificity is not known.

The sequencing input was blood. The sequence was collected from a man older than 75 in good health. V usage is TRBV7-2 and J usage is TRBJ2-3, with 7 bases that match TRBD2. The CDR3 region is CASSSNRAGRRTDTQYF. DNA of the CDR3: TGTGCCAGCAGCTCCAACCGAGCGGGACGCCGCACAGATACGCAGTATTTT.